These 12 T cell receptor beta chains were sequenced from one sample in a study of identical twins. MiXCR was run by TCRdb on the 5' RACE reads, yielding one entry per CDR3 protein. Among roughly 770,000 distinct CDR3 sequences, around a sixth were seen once, and the ten largest hold around 13%. These data were likewise used in another study, on T cells expressing NK-cell markers.

Sequencing input: PBMCs. The receptors come from a woman aged 18-35 years in good health.

This clonotype was counted at least ten times. This rearrangement joins TRBV20-1 to TRBJ2-3, with D possibly matching TRBD2 (5 bases). V gave up 0 bases and J gave up 1 base, with 14 bases separating them. Germline CDR1 is DFQATT and CDR2 is SNEGSKA (reference sequence). The length of the CDR3 is 16 residues. The CDR3 protein is CSAREGSVRRTDTQYF. DNA of the CDR3: TGCAGTGCTAGAGAAGGTAGCGTCAGGCGCACAGATACGCAGTATTTT.

There are a few counts of this clonotype. The CDR3 nucleotides read TGTGCCAGCAGCCCGATGTACCAAGAGACCCAGTACTTC. It translates to CASSPMYQETQYF. The V call is TRBV12-3 or TRBV12-4, the J call TRBJ2-5; D gene uncertain. Trimming removed 6 bases at V and 0 bases at J, with 8 bases between. This CDR3 region has 13 residues.

The rearrangement joins TRBV11-2 to TRBJ2-1; D is ambiguous. CDR1 is SGHAT, CDR2 FQNNGV, per germline. The V end lost 2 bases, the J end lost 3 bases, and 8 bases lay between the germline ends. The CDR3 has 14 amino acids. As DNA, the CDR3 is TGTGCCAGCAGCTTAAGTAACTTCTACAATGAGCAGTTCTTC. Amino acid sequence: CASSLSNFYNEQFF.

There are a few counts of this clonotype. This chain links TRBV7-2 with TRBJ2-5, with D perhaps matching TRBD2 (5 bases). CDR1 SGHTA and CDR2 FQGNSA come from the germline V gene. This CDR3 comprises 14 residues. Between the trimmed V and J ends, which lost 3 bases and 4 bases, there was a span of 12 bases. This CDR3 is CASSFSLARETQYF. CDR3 DNA: TGTGCCAGCAGCTTTAGCCTAGCCCGAGAGACCCAGTACTTC.

This clonotype appeared many times. The CDR3 sequence is CSAEGGGYEQYF. For the CDR3, the DNA is TGCAGTGCCGAGGGGGGGGGCTACGAGCAGTACTTC. The rearrangement uses TRBV20-1 and TRBJ2-7; D might be TRBD2 (7 bases). CDR1 and CDR2 (germline): DFQATT, SNEGSKA (reference sequence). With 6 bases removed from V and 3 bases from J, the gap between germline ends came to 12 bases. CDR3 length equals 12 residues.

This clonotype was observed at least ten times. The chain couples TRBV2 to TRBJ2-1; tentatively, D is TRBD2 (6 bases). This CDR3 contains 14 residues. V lost 6 bases and J 10 bases, leaving 19 bases between the germline ends. The germline V gene encodes CDR1 SNHLY and CDR2 FYNNEI. The CDR3 DNA reads as TGTGCCAGCAGGGTATCCGCACTAGCTGGGGAGCAGTTCTTC. Encoded protein: CASRVSALAGEQFF.

This clonotype came up many times. This rearrangement joins TRBV12-3 or TRBV12-4 to TRBJ1-2; D gene uncertain. The CDR3 runs 14 residues. Between the trimmed V and J ends, which lost 1 base and 7 bases, there was a span of 13 bases. The CDR3: CASSLGGYGGGYTF. Here the CDR3 DNA reads TGTGCCAGCAGTTTAGGAGGGTACGGAGGTGGCTACACCTTC.

The chain carries TRBV7-3 and TRBJ2-3, with 7 bases that match TRBD1. Trimming took 3 bases from V and 3 from J; bases not matched to a gene: 9. The CDR3 is made up of 16 amino acids. Germline V lookup: CDR1 SGHTA, CDR2 FQGTGA. CDR3 nucleotide sequence: TGTGCCAGCAGCTTGCATACAGGGGCAGGAACAGATACGCAGTATTTT. This sequence encodes CASSLHTGAGTDTQYF.

This chain uses TRBV7-8 with TRBJ2-2; D is perhaps TRBD1 (6 bases). V shed 0 bases and J shed 4 bases, with 15 bases lying between them. Germline V gene data show CDR1 as SGHVS and CDR2 as FQNEAQ. This CDR3 spans 17 amino acids. The CDR3 DNA follows: TGTGCCAGCAGCTTAGCAATGAGGGGGTTAGGCACCGGGGAGCTGTTTTTT. Translating it yields CASSLAMRGLGTGELFF.

As to this clonotype: Just one base apart from a much larger clone, this may be a read error. The rearrangement links TRBV12-3 or TRBV12-4 to TRBJ2-1; 7 bases line up with TRBD2. The CDR3 loop spans 11 amino acids. CDR3 protein: CASRAGTILLF. The CDR3 DNA sequence: TGTGCCAGCAGGGCCGGGACTATACTTCTCTTC.

V gene TRBV12-3 or TRBV12-4 combines with J gene TRBJ2-3; 10 nucleotides agree with TRBD2. The CDR3 runs to 15 residues. Germline trimming cut 4 bases from V and 5 bases from J; bases unmatched to any gene: 6. CDR3 protein: CASSYLAGVGDTQYF. CDR3 bases: TGTGCCAGCAGTTATCTAGCGGGAGTGGGAGATACGCAGTATTTT.

The chain is built from TRBV30 and TRBJ1-5; tentatively, D is TRBD1 (5 bases). The CDR3 is 13 residues long. With 0 bases removed from V and 6 bases from J, the gap between germline ends came to 9 bases. CDR1 and CDR2 from the germline V gene are GTSNPN and SVGIG (reference sequence). CDR3 nucleotides: TGTGCCTGGAGTGTCGGGGGGATTCAGCCCCAGCATTTT. Encoded protein: CAWSVGGIQPQHF.